The 3 T cell receptor beta chains below come from one sample, sequenced in a study of shared clonotypes between healthy human individuals. Libraries were prepared by immunoSEQ multiplex PCR; TCRdb keeps only in-frame clonotypes and omits some of them. The sample yields roughly 2.2 million clones, around 92% seen once. The specimen sequenced was naive CD4+ T cells from PBMCs. Subset denoted: CD45RA+ positively selected. The receptors come from a young man in good health. Some clones in this sample may be carry-over from other donors' samples.

Written as DNA, the CDR3 is TGTGCCAGTAGTACTCTACTACCTAACCGACTAGCGGATAACACCGGGGAGCTGTTTTTT. Its protein product is CASSTLLPNRLADNTGELFF. This chain joins TRBV19 and TRBJ2-2; 9 bases are a match to TRBD2. The CDR3 has 20 amino acids. Germline CDR1 reads LNHDA; CDR2 reads SQIVND (reference sequence). V lost 4 bases and J lost 2; bases outside the gene matches: 17.

This clone was recorded only once. The rearrangement joins TRBV6-1 to TRBJ2-5; 13 nucleotides match TRBD2. The CDR3 extends over 18 amino acids. Germline CDR1 MNHNS, CDR2 SASEGT. Unmatched junction bases numbered 11, after V lost 3 bases and J lost 4 bases. The CDR3 region is CASSETSGRPRPGETQYF. CDR3 coding DNA: TGTGCCAGCAGTGAGACTAGCGGGAGGCCCAGACCGGGAGAGACCCAGTACTTC.

The chain couples TRBV7-9 to TRBJ2-1; 7 bases agree with TRBD2. The V gene's germline CDR1 is SEHNR and CDR2 FQNEAQ (reference sequence). The J segment lost 2 bases and the V segment lost 1 base, leaving 5 bases of the junction unmatched. CDR3 size: 16 residues. The CDR3 bases are TGTGCCAGCAGCTTAGGGACCGGGAGGACCTACAATGAGCAGTTCTTC. Translating it yields CASSLGTGRTYNEQFF.